These 9 T cell receptor beta chains came from one sample sequenced in a study of cytomegalovirus exposure and HLA in healthy donors. The protocol was immunoSEQ multiplex PCR, while the TCRdb copy is restricted to in-frame clones and leaves out a portion. Here the sample spans tens of thousands of clones, approximately 93% being singletons. Sequenced input: PBMCs. These receptors originate from a young man in good health and CMV-seropositive.

CDR3 sequence: CASNGDEQFF. For the CDR3, the DNA is TGTGCCAGCAACGGGGATGAGCAGTTCTTC. The chain has TRBV7-9 and TRBJ2-1, with D possibly matching TRBD2 (5 bases). This CDR3 comprises 10 residues. V was trimmed by 7 bases and J by 8 bases, leaving 6 bases between them. Germline V gives CDR1 SEHNR, CDR2 FQNEAQ (reference sequence).

This clone was detected only once. This rearrangement joins TRBV28 to TRBJ1-1; 10 bases line up with TRBD1. The V segment lost 7 bases and the J segment 4 bases; nucleotides outside the gene matches: 6. The CDR3 loop spans 14 amino acids. The V gene's germline CDR1 is MDHEN and CDR2 SYDVKM. This CDR3 is CASMTGGEGTEAFF. As DNA, the CDR3 is TGTGCCAGCATGACAGGGGGCGAGGGCACTGAAGCTTTCTTT.

This sequence joins TRBV4-3 and TRBJ2-1; 8 nucleotides agree with TRBD2. The ends lost 1 base at V and 7 bases at J; junction bases unmatched: 9. The CDR3 runs 16 residues. The germline CDR1 and CDR2 sequences are LGHNA and YSLEER. The CDR3 nucleotides are TGCGCCAGCAGCCAAGTGACGGGAGGGCCGCAAAATGAGCAGTTCTTC. Its protein is CASSQVTGGPQNEQFF.

This chain joins TRBV10-3 and TRBJ2-3; no firm D call. Germline V gene lookup returns CDR1 ENHRY and CDR2 SYGVKD. The CDR3 loop spans 17 amino acids. The V gene lost 7 bases and the J gene lost 6 bases, with 26 bases spanning the gap. CDR3 nucleotides: TGTGCCATCACCCCCAGAGCTGGCGGCCCAACCGGGGATACGCAGTATTTT. It encodes CAITPRAGGPTGDTQYF.

This sequence joins TRBV18 and TRBJ2-6; D gene uncertain. This CDR3 region has 18 residues. The V gene lost 5 bases and the J gene lost 1 base, with 18 bases spanning the gap. The germline V gene encodes CDR1 KGHSH and CDR2 LQKENI. The DNA of the CDR3 is TGTGCCAGCTCAGAAACCGTGTGGCAGTATTCTGGGGCCAACGTCCTGACTTTC. Translation: CASSETVWQYSGANVLTF.

V and J are TRBV7-2 and TRBJ2-7; maybe TRBD1 (6 bases). CDR1 is SGHTA and CDR2 is FQGNSA in the germline V gene. The CDR3 sequence is 15 residues long. Trimming removed 1 base at V and 3 bases at J, with 13 bases between. This CDR3 reads CASSLDRARYYEQYF. CDR3 nucleotide sequence: TGTGCCAGCAGCTTAGACAGGGCAAGATACTACGAGCAGTACTTC.

This rearrangement joins TRBV6-5 to TRBJ2-1; TRBD2 aligns across 7 bases. Per germline, CDR1 MNHEY and CDR2 SVGAGI. With V trimmed by 2 bases and J by 9 bases, 10 bases remained unmatched. CDR3 length: 15 amino acids. CDR3 sequence (DNA): TGTGCCAGCAGTTACAGGGGAGGGAGCCGTCCTGAGCAGTTCTTC. Translation: CASSYRGGSRPEQFF.

The V gene is TRBV28, the J gene TRBJ1-4; 8 nucleotides agree with TRBD1. This CDR3 has 14 residues. Germline V CDR1 and CDR2: MDHEN, SYDVKM. V lost 4 bases, J lost 13 bases, and 11 bases stayed unmatched. Here the CDR3 DNA reads TGTGCCAGCAGTTCCGGACAGGGTAGTTTAGGACTGTTTTTT. This encodes CASSSGQGSLGLFF.

This clone was seen only a few times. This chain joins TRBV7-8 and TRBJ1-5; D may be TRBD1 (5 bases). There are 13 residues in the CDR3. The V end lost 3 bases, the J end lost 7 bases, and 10 bases lay between the germline ends. CDR1 is SGHVS, CDR2 FQNEAQ, per germline. CDR3 sequence reads: CASSFLGAQPQHF. CDR3 nucleotides: TGTGCCAGCAGCTTTCTTGGGGCCCAGCCCCAGCATTTT.